Listed here is a single T cell receptor (beta chain). Its specificity is not known. Looked up from germline, CDR1 is SQVTM and CDR2 is ANQGSEA. V dropped 7 bases and J dropped 4 bases, with 16 bases sitting between them. The CDR3 runs to 13 residues. This sample was taken from a study of cytomegalovirus exposure and HLA in healthy donors. Looking at the study overall: Within the Caucasian-associated ancestry cluster were about 81% of the 398 genotyped donors. Study-wide findings and caveats: After further analysis at a later stage, 15,000 to 20,000 TCR beta sequences were associated with HLA alleles at 0.05 false discovery rate. Rarity characterized most TCR sequences, yet some public TCRs appeared in many donors.

The PCR contained 60 Vbeta and 13 Jbeta primers. Sequencing used immunoSEQ multiplex PCR; TCRdb keeps in-frame clones, though not all of them. Of under 90,000 clones in the sample, 70% to 85% were seen once. This receptor was taken from a man aged 45 to 65 in good health and CMV-seropositive. The V call is TRBV29-1, the J call TRBJ1-2, with D possibly matching TRBD1 (6 bases). Input material: PBMCs. CDR3 nucleotides: TGCAGCGCCGAGGGGGTAGGCGGCTATGGCTACACCTTC. This codes for CSAEGVGGYGYTF.